The clone carrying this T cell receptor beta chain was seen many times. Its cognate antigen is unknown. 5'RACE with 10-nucleotide random UMIs generated the cDNA. The yield of each sequencing run was over 160 million TCR-beta sequences from 15-18 subjects. MiXCR, applied by TCRdb to the 5' RACE reads, yields one record per CDR3 protein. The sample yields roughly 28,000 distinct CDR3 sequences, 3.3% seen once. This entry comes from a study of neurological immune-mediated disorders. Whole-study findings and limits: The expanded clones of different subjects shared no CDR3 amino acid sequences (suggesting private repertoires in all groups). HTLV-1-associated myelopathy displayed the greatest TCR clonal expansion, and multiple sclerosis exhibited the smallest, lower than that of healthy controls.

The CDR3 spans 13 residues. V was pared by 1 base and J by 9 bases, with 5 bases of the junction left unmatched. Per germline, CDR1 LGHNA and CDR2 YSLEER. This sequence was found in a woman aged 25 to 39 with multiple sclerosis. The chain joins TRBV4-3 to TRBJ1-1, with 7 bases lining up with TRBD1. The sequenced material came from PBMCs. The CDR3 loop is CASSQGQGRKAFF. The CDR3 region has the DNA TGCGCCAGCAGCCAAGGACAGGGACGAAAAGCTTTCTTT.